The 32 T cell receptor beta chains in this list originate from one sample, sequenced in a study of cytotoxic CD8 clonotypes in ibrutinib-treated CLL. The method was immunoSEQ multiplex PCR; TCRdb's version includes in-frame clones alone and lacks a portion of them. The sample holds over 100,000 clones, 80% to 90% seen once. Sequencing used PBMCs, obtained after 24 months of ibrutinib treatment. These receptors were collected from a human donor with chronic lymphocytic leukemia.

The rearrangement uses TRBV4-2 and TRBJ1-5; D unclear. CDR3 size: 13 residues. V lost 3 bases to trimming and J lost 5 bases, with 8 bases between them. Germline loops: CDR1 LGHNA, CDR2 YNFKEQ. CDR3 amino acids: CASSQTSDQPQHF. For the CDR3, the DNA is TGTGCCAGCAGCCAGACATCAGATCAGCCCCAGCATTTT.

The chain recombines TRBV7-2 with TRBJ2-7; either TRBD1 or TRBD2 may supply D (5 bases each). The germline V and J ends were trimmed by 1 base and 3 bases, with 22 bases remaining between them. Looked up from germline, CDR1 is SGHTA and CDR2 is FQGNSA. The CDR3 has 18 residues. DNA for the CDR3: TGTGCCAGCAGCTTAGGGGGATGGGGGAACAAATGGCGCTACGAGCAGTACTTC. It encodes CASSLGGWGNKWRYEQYF. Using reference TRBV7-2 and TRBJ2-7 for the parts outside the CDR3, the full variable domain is GAGVSQSPSNKVTEKGKDVELRCDPISGHTALYWYRQSLGQGLEFLIYFQGNSAPDKSGLPSDRFSAERTGGSVSTLTIQRTQQEDSAVYLCASSLGGWGNKWRYEQYFGPGTRLTVT.

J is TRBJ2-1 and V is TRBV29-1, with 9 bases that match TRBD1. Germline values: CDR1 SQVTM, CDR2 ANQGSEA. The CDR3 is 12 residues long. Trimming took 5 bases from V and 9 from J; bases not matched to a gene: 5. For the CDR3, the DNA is TGCAGCGTTCGGACAGGGGATGGTGAGCAGTTCTTC. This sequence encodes CSVRTGDGEQFF.

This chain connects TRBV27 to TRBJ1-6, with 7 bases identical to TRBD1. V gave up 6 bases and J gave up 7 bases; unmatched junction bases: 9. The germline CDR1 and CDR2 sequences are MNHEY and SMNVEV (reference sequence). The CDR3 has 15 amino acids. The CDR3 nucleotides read TGTGCCAGCAGGTTGACAGGGACGCAAAATTCACCCCTCCACTTT. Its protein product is CASRLTGTQNSPLHF.

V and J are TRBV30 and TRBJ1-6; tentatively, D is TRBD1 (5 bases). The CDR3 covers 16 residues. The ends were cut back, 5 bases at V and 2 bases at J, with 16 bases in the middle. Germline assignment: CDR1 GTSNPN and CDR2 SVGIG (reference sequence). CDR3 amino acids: CAWYRRVQPYNSPLHF. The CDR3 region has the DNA TGTGCCTGGTACAGGCGCGTACAACCCTATAATTCACCCCTCCACTTT.

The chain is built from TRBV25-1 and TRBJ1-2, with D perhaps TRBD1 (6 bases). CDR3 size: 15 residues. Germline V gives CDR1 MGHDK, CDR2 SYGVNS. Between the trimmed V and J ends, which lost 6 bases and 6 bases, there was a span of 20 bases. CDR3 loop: CASRERTGRGDGYTF. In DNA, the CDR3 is TGTGCCAGCAGGGAACGTACAGGGAGGGGCGATGGCTACACCTTC.

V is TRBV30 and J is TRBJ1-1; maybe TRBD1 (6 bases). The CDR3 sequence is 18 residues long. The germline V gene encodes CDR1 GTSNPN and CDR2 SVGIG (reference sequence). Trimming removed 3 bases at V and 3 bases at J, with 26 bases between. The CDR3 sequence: CAWRRSWAGGSRDTEAFF. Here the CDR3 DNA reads TGTGCCTGGAGGAGGTCATGGGCCGGGGGCTCGAGGGACACTGAAGCTTTCTTT.

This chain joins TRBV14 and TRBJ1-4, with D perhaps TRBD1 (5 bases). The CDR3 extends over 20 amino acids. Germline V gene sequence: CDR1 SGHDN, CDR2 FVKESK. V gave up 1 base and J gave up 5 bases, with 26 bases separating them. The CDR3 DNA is TGTGCCAGCAGCCAAGCGCGAGGCAGGAGGGGATTCTGGGGAAATGAAAAACTGTTTTTT. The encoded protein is CASSQARGRRGFWGNEKLFF.

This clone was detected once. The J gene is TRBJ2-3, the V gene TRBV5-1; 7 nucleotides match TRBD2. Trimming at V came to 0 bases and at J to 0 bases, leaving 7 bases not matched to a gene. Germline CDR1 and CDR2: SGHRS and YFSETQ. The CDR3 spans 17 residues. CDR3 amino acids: CASSLAQRGTSTDTQYF. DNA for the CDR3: TGCGCCAGCAGCTTGGCCCAGCGGGGAACTAGCACAGATACGCAGTATTTT.

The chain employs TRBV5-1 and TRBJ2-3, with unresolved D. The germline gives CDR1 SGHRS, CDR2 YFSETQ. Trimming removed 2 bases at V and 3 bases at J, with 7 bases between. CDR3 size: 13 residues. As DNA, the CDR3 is TGCGCCAGCAGCTTTCCCCCGACAGATACGCAGTATTTT. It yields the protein CASSFPPTDTQYF.

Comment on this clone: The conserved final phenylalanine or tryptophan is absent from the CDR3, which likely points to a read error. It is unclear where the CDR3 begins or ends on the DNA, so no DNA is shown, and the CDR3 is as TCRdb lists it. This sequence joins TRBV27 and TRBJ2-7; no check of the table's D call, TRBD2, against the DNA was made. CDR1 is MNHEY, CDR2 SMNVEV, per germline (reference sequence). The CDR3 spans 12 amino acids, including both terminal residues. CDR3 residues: CASIYRDSLRGI.

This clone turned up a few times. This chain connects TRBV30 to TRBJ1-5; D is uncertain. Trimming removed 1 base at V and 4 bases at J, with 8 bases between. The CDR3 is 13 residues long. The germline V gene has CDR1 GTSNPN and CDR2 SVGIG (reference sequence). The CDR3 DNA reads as TGTGCCTGGAGTGAAGGGCAGAATCAGCCCCAGCATTTT. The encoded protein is CAWSEGQNQPQHF.

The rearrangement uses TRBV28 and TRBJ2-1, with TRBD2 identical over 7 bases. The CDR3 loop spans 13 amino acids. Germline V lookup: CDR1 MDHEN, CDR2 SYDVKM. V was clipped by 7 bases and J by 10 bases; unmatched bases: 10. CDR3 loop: CASISGITREQFF. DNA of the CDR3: TGTGCCAGCATCAGCGGGATCACGCGGGAGCAGTTCTTC.

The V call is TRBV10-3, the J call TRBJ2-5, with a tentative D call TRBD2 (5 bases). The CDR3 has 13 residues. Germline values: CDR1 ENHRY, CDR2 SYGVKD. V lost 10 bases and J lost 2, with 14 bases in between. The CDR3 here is CATAGGVQETQYF. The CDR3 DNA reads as TGTGCCACCGCCGGAGGCGTGCAAGAGACCCAGTACTTC.

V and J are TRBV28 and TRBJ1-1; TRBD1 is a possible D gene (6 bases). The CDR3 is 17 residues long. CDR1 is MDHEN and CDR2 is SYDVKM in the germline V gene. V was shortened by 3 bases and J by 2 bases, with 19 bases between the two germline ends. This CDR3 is CASSLTPTGTYNTEAFF. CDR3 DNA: TGTGCCAGCAGTTTGACCCCGACCGGGACATACAACACTGAAGCTTTCTTT.

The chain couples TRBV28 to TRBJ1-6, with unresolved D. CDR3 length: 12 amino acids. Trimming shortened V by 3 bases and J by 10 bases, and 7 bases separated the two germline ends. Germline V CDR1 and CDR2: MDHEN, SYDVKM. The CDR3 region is CASSFFESPLHF. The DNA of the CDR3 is TGTGCCAGCAGTTTTTTTGAGTCACCCCTCCACTTT.

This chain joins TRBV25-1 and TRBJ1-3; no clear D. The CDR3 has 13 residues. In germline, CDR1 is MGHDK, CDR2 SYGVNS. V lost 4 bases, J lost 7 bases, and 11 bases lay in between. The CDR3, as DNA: TGTGCCAGCAGTGGGTCAGCCGGCAACACCATATATTTT. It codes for CASSGSAGNTIYF.

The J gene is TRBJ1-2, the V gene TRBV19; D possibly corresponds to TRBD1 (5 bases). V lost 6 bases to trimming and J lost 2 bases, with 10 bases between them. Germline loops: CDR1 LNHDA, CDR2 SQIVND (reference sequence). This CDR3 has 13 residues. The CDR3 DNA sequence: TGTGCCAGTAGGGGGGGGTACAACTATGGCTACACCTTC. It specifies CASRGGYNYGYTF.

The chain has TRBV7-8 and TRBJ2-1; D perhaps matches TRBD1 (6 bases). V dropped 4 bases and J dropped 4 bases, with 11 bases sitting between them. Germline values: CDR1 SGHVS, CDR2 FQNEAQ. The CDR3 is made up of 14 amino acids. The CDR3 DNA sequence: TGTGCCAGCAGCTCGATACAGGGTTACAATGAGCAGTTCTTC. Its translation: CASSSIQGYNEQFF.

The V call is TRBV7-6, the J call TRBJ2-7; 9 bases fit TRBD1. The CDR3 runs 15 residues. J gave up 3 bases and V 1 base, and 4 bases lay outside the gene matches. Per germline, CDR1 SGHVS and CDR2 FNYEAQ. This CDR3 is CASSLEQGAGYEQYF. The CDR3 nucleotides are TGTGCCAGCAGCTTAGAACAGGGGGCTGGCTACGAGCAGTACTTC.

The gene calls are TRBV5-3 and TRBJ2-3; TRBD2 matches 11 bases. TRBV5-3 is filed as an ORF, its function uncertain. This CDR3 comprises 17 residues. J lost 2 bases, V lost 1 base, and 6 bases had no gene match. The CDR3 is CARSLLAGGQNTDTQYF. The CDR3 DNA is TGTGCCAGAAGCTTGCTAGCGGGGGGCCAAAACACAGATACGCAGTATTTT.

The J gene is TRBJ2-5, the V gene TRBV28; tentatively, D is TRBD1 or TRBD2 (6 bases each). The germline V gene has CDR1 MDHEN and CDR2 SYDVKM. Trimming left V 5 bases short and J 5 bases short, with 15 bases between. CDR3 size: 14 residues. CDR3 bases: TGTGCCAGCAGTCCGGTGGGGGGCTGGGAGACCCAGTACTTC. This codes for CASSPVGGWETQYF. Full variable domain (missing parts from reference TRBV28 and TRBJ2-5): DVKVTQSSRYLVKRTGEKVFLECVQDMDHENMFWYRQDPGLGLRLIYFSYDVKMKEKGDIPEGYSVSREKKERFSLILESASTNQTSMYLCASSPVGGWETQYFGPGTRLLVL.

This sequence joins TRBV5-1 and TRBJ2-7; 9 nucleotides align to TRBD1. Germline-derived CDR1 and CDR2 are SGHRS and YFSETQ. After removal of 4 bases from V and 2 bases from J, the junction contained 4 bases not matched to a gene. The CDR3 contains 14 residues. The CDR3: CASSRDRETYEQYF. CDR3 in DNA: TGCGCCAGCAGCAGGGACAGGGAAACCTACGAGCAGTACTTC.

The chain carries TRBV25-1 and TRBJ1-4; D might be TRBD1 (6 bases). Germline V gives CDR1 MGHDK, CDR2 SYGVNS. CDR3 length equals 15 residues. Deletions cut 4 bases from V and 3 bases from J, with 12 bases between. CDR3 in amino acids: CASSAEGGPNEKLFF. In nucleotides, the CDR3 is TGTGCCAGCAGTGCCGAAGGGGGGCCTAATGAAAAACTGTTTTTT.

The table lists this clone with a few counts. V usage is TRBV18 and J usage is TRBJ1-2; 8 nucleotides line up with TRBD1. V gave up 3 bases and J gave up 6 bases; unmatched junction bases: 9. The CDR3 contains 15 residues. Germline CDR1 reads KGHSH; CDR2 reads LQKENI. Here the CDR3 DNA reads TGTGCCAGCTCACCCACCTCGGACAGGGTGAATGGCTACACCTTC. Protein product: CASSPTSDRVNGYTF.

CDR3 sequence: CASSFPGQGYGYTF. For the CDR3, the DNA is TGTGCCAGCAGCTTCCCGGGACAGGGGTATGGCTACACCTTC. The chain uses TRBV7-9 and TRBJ1-2, with TRBD1 matching over 10 bases. The V gene end was trimmed by 3 bases and the J gene end by 5 bases; junction bases not matched to a gene: 3. CDR1 and CDR2 from the germline V gene are SEHNR and FQNEAQ (reference sequence). This CDR3 has 14 residues.

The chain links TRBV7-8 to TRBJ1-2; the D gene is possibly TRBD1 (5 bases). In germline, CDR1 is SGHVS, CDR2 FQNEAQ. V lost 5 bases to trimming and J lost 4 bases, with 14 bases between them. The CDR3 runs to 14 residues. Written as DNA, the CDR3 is TGTGCCAGCAGCCAGGAGGGGAAGGGCTATGGCTACACCTTC. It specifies CASSQEGKGYGYTF.

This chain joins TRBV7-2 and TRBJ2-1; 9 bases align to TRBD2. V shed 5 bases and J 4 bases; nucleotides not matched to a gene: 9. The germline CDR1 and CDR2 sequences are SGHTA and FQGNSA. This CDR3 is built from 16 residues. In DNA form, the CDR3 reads TGTGCCAGCAGCCCTCGACTAGCGGAGATATACAATGAGCAGTTCTTC. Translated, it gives CASSPRLAEIYNEQFF.

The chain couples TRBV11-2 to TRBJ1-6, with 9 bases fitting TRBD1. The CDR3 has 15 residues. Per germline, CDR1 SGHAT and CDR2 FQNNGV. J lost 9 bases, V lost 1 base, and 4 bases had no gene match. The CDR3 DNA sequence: TGTGCCAGCAGCTTAGTACAGGGGGCGAGTTCACCCCTCCACTTT. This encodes CASSLVQGASSPLHF.

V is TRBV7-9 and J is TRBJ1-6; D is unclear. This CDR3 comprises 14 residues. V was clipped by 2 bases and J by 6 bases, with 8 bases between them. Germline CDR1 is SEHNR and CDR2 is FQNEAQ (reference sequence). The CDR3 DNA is TGTGCCAGCAGCTTAACACGGGGTAATTCACCCCTCCACTTT. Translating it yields CASSLTRGNSPLHF.

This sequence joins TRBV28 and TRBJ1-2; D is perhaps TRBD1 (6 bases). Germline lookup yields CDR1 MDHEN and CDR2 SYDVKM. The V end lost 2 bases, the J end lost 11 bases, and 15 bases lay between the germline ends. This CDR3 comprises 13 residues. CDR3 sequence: CASSLRTVLLYTF. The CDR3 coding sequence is TGTGCCAGCAGTTTAAGGACAGTCCTATTGTACACCTTC.

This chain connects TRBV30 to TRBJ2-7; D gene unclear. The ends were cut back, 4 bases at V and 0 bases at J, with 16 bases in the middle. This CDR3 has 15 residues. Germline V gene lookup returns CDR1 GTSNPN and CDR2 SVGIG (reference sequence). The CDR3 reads CAWMDTVLGSYEQYF. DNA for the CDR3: TGTGCCTGGATGGATACGGTGCTTGGCTCCTACGAGCAGTACTTC.